The 20 T cell receptor beta chains below come from one sample, sequenced in a study of T cell changes during pregnancy in multiple sclerosis. Clones were sequenced by immunoSEQ multiplex PCR, and TCRdb holds only the in-frame ones, with some missing. The sample includes approximately 30,000 clones, 89% seen only once; the top ten take 11%. The sequenced sample was CD8+ T cells from peripheral blood mononuclear cells, obtained in the third trimester of pregnancy. These receptors were collected from a female donor with multiple sclerosis, enrolled in a pregnancy study.

The sample holds one count of this clone. V and J are TRBV18 and TRBJ1-6; the D is unclear. In germline, CDR1 is KGHSH, CDR2 LQKENI. The CDR3 is made up of 17 amino acids. The V and J ends lost 1 base and 0 bases respectively, with 10 bases between them. The CDR3 region is CASSPRRVDSYNSPLHF. For the CDR3, the DNA is TGTGCCAGCTCACCACGGAGGGTGGACTCCTATAATTCACCCCTCCACTTT.

The rearrangement uses TRBV29-1 and TRBJ2-7, with 12 bases matching TRBD1. Germline CDR1 SQVTM, CDR2 ANQGSEA. V gave up 2 bases and J gave up 0 bases; unmatched junction bases: 5. The CDR3 contains 16 residues. The CDR3 region is CSVEMGTGGASYEQYF. For the CDR3, the DNA is TGCAGCGTTGAAATGGGGACAGGGGGCGCCTCCTACGAGCAGTACTTC.

The chain links TRBV28 to TRBJ1-5; tentative D call: TRBD1 (5 bases). Germline V gene data show CDR1 as MDHEN and CDR2 as SYDVKM. Trimming pared 3 bases from V and 4 bases from J, leaving 13 bases between. The CDR3 is made up of 15 amino acids. As DNA, the CDR3 is TGTGCCAGCAGTTTGAATGGGGGGGTGAATCAGCCCCAGCATTTT. Translation: CASSLNGGVNQPQHF.

The chain links TRBV27 to TRBJ2-7, with 8 bases aligning to TRBD2. CDR1 and CDR2 from the germline V gene are MNHEY and SMNVEV (reference sequence). With V trimmed by 3 bases and J by 2 bases, 12 bases remained unmatched. This CDR3 has 17 residues. CDR3 sequence: CASSFQPAGGRAYEQYF. The CDR3, as DNA: TGTGCCAGCAGTTTCCAACCCGCGGGGGGCCGGGCCTACGAGCAGTACTTC.

V is TRBV6-5 and J is TRBJ2-1; weak D call: TRBD1 (6 bases). With 5 bases removed from V and 13 bases from J, the gap between germline ends came to 21 bases. The germline gives CDR1 MNHEY, CDR2 SVGAGI. The CDR3 sequence is 14 residues long. Here the CDR3 reads CASSPQGGTPPQFF. The CDR3 nucleotides read TGTGCCAGCAGTCCCCAAGGGGGTACCCCACCCCAGTTCTTC.

The chain is built from TRBV6-1 and TRBJ2-7; tentative D call: TRBD1 (6 bases). The CDR3 is 17 amino acids. Trimming cost V 4 bases and J 0 bases, with 19 bases left between them. CDR1 is MNHNS, CDR2 SASEGT, per germline. This CDR3 reads CASSGAPQGFYSYEQYF. The CDR3, as DNA: TGTGCCAGCAGTGGGGCTCCACAGGGTTTCTACTCCTACGAGCAGTACTTC.

V gene TRBV7-8 combines with J gene TRBJ1-5; D is undetermined. This CDR3 has 18 amino acids. Trimming took 5 bases from V and 4 from J, leaving 24 bases between them. Germline V gene sequence: CDR1 SGHVS, CDR2 FQNEAQ. CDR3 sequence (DNA): TGTGCCAGCAGCCCCTTTATCCTCCCCGAATCGGGGAATCAGCCCCAGCATTTT. This sequence encodes CASSPFILPESGNQPQHF. The full variable domain, in which reference TRBV7-8 and TRBJ1-5 provide the parts outside the CDR3, is GAGVSQSPRYKVAKRGQDVALRCDPISGHVSLFWYQQALGQGPEFLTYFQNEAQLDKSGLPSDRFFAERPEGSVSTLKIQRTQQEDSAVYLCASSPFILPESGNQPQHFGDGTRLSIL.

The chain employs TRBV13 and TRBJ2-7, with 13 nucleotides matching TRBD2. Trimming took 4 bases from V and 6 from J; bases not matched to a gene: 3. The CDR3 is 14 amino acids. Per the germline V gene, CDR1 is PRHDT and CDR2 is FYEKMQ (reference sequence). The CDR3 sequence: CASSSGLAGSEQYF. The CDR3, as DNA: TGTGCCAGCAGCTCGGGACTAGCGGGATCCGAGCAGTACTTC.

This chain uses TRBV11-3 with TRBJ2-3; 10 bases align to TRBD1. The ends lost 7 bases at V and 3 bases at J; junction bases unmatched: 4. The V gene's germline CDR1 is SGHNT and CDR2 YENEEA. The CDR3 runs to 14 residues. The chain's CDR3 is CASKGTGVTDTQYF. CDR3 nucleotides: TGTGCCAGCAAGGGGACAGGGGTAACAGATACGCAGTATTTT.

By its share, this clone is medium-sized. The chain uses TRBV5-1 and TRBJ1-5; D may be TRBD1 (5 bases). Germline values: CDR1 SGHRS, CDR2 YFSETQ. V was clipped by 4 bases and J by 5 bases, with 10 bases between them. This CDR3 has 13 amino acids. The CDR3 sequence is CASSPAGDQPQHF. CDR3 bases: TGCGCCAGCAGCCCCGCGGGGGATCAGCCCCAGCATTTT.

The rearrangement uses TRBV6-5 and TRBJ2-7; D is uncertain. The CDR3 is 14 residues long. Trimming removed 0 bases from V and 2 bases from J, with 8 bases in between. Germline CDR1 MNHEY, CDR2 SVGAGI. The CDR3 spells CASSYSIQTYEQYF. The CDR3 DNA is TGTGCCAGCAGTTACTCGATACAGACCTACGAGCAGTACTTC.

The gene calls are TRBV27 and TRBJ2-5; 8 nucleotides align to TRBD2. Germline-derived CDR1 and CDR2 are MNHEY and SMNVEV (reference sequence). V lost 6 bases and J lost 2; bases outside the gene matches: 11. The CDR3 covers 16 residues. DNA of the CDR3: TGTGCCAGCAGGGGGATGGCGGGGGGCGTTCAAGAGACCCAGTACTTC. Amino acid sequence: CASRGMAGGVQETQYF.

V is TRBV27 and J is TRBJ2-7; D is perhaps TRBD1 (5 bases). The CDR3 covers 15 residues. Germline loops: CDR1 MNHEY, CDR2 SMNVEV (reference sequence). The V end was cut by 0 bases, the J end by 4 bases, with 13 bases between. The CDR3 bases are TGTGCCAGCAGTTTATCGAGCAGGACACTTTACGAGCAGTACTTC. Its protein is CASSLSSRTLYEQYF.

This rearrangement joins TRBV27 to TRBJ2-7; TRBD2 might be the D (6 bases). V shed 6 bases and J shed 3 bases, with 12 bases lying between them. The CDR3 runs to 13 residues. The germline gives CDR1 MNHEY, CDR2 SMNVEV (reference sequence). The CDR3 spells CASRFRGNYEQYF. The CDR3 DNA reads TGTGCCAGCAGGTTCCGGGGGAACTACGAGCAGTACTTC.

The chain links TRBV9 to TRBJ1-1; possibly TRBD1 for D (5 bases). The ends were cut back, 2 bases at V and 5 bases at J, with 10 bases in the middle. Germline V gene lookup returns CDR1 SGDLS and CDR2 YYNGEE. This CDR3 has 13 residues. The CDR3 DNA follows: TGTGCCAGCAGCGTCCCCGGGGGAACTGAAGCTTTCTTT. Amino acids: CASSVPGGTEAFF.

The genes are TRBV6-4 and TRBJ1-2; no reliable D call. CDR3 length: 13 amino acids. The ends were cut back, 3 bases at V and 0 bases at J, with 5 bases in the middle. Germline V gives CDR1 MRHNA, CDR2 SNTAGT. CDR3: CASSESPNYGYTF. CDR3 DNA: TGTGCCAGCAGTGAGTCTCCTAACTATGGCTACACCTTC.

This clone showed up just once. This rearrangement joins TRBV27 to TRBJ2-1, with D maybe TRBD1 (6 bases). The germline V and J ends were trimmed by 2 bases and 6 bases, with 11 bases remaining between them. The CDR3 spans 14 residues. Germline V gene data show CDR1 as MNHEY and CDR2 as SMNVEV (reference sequence). This CDR3 is CASSLHRAVNEQFF. CDR3 nucleotides: TGTGCCAGCAGTTTACACAGGGCGGTCAATGAGCAGTTCTTC.

The rearrangement uses TRBV9 and TRBJ2-2; maybe TRBD2 (6 bases). There are 14 residues in the CDR3. Per the germline V gene, CDR1 is SGDLS and CDR2 is YYNGEE. Trimming left V 7 bases short and J 0 bases short, with 10 bases between. CDR3 residues: CASEEGSNTGELFF. The CDR3 nucleotides are TGTGCCAGCGAGGAGGGTTCGAACACCGGGGAGCTGTTTTTT.

The J gene is TRBJ2-7, the V gene TRBV6-4; 10 bases match TRBD2. Unmatched junction bases numbered 4, after V lost 8 bases and J lost 6 bases. This CDR3 has 12 amino acids. Germline lookup yields CDR1 MRHNA and CDR2 SNTAGT. This CDR3 is CASGLAACEQYF. CDR3 DNA sequence: TGTGCCAGCGGACTAGCGGCTTGCGAGCAGTACTTC.

The rearrangement uses TRBV30 and TRBJ1-4; 10 bases are shared with TRBD1. The V segment lost 3 bases and the J segment 4 bases; nucleotides outside the gene matches: 8. This CDR3 region has 16 residues. CDR1 and CDR2 from the germline V gene are GTSNPN and SVGIG (reference sequence). This CDR3 reads CAWSAPGQGVNEKLFF. Here the CDR3 DNA reads TGTGCCTGGAGCGCCCCCGGACAGGGGGTTAATGAAAAACTGTTTTTT.